Shown below are 24 T cell receptor beta chains from a single sample sequenced in a study of T cells in Graves' hyperthyroidism and ophthalmopathy. TCR beta CDR3 regions were amplified from RNA transcripts. TCR CDR3 regions were first amplified by RT-PCR with HTBI primers. MiXCR, applied by TCRdb to the multiplex PCR reads, yields one record per CDR3 protein. The sample has fewer than 350,000 distinct CDR3 sequences; 10% to 15% are singletons. The sequenced sample consisted of blood. These receptors originate from a woman aged 30 to 39 with Graves' hyperthyroidism that later progressed to Graves' ophthalmopathy.

This clonotype has ten or more counts. This rearrangement joins TRBV28 to TRBJ2-1; no definite D call. V lost 5 bases, J lost 5 bases, and 7 bases lay in between. This CDR3 is built from 12 residues. Germline CDR1 is MDHEN and CDR2 is SYDVKM. This chain's CDR3 is CASSPANNEQFF. DNA of the CDR3: TGTGCCAGCAGTCCCGCCAACAATGAGCAGTTCTTC.

In DNA, the CDR3 is TGTGCCAGTAGTATTTCTTCTTTGGTGAACACTGAAGCTTTCTTT. Its protein is CASSISSLVNTEAFF. The chain joins TRBV19 to TRBJ1-1; D gene uncertain. Germline CDR1 reads LNHDA; CDR2 reads SQIVND (reference sequence). This CDR3 is 15 amino acids long. V lost 3 bases and J lost 0, with 11 bases in between.

This clonotype was detected many times. The V call is TRBV13, the J call TRBJ2-7; D is ambiguous. The V and J ends lost 3 bases and 0 bases respectively, with 9 bases between them. The CDR3 extends over 14 amino acids. CDR1 and CDR2 (germline): PRHDT, FYEKMQ (reference sequence). Here the CDR3 reads CASSLGLTSYEQYF. CDR3 sequence (DNA): TGTGCCAGCAGCTTGGGCCTTACCTCCTACGAGCAGTACTTC.

This clonotype was picked up many times. This chain connects TRBV7-6 to TRBJ2-7, with TRBD1 as a possible D gene (6 bases). This CDR3 spans 17 amino acids. The V end was cut by 0 bases, the J end by 7 bases, with 22 bases between. Germline lookup yields CDR1 SGHVS and CDR2 FNYEAQ. Written as DNA, the CDR3 is TGTGCCAGCAGCTTAGCGACGCGTATTCCAGGGGTGGCAGAGCAGTACTTC. Protein: CASSLATRIPGVAEQYF.

This clonotype was seen repeatedly, ten times or more. This chain joins TRBV24-1 and TRBJ2-3; no firm D call. V lost 3 bases to trimming and J lost 2 bases, with 5 bases between them. CDR1 and CDR2 from the germline V gene are KGHDR and SFDVKD. CDR3 length equals 13 residues. This CDR3 reads CATSDSTTDTQYF. The DNA of the CDR3 is TGTGCCACCAGTGATAGTACCACAGATACGCAGTATTTT.

The chain combines TRBV6-2 or TRBV6-3 with TRBJ1-3; maybe TRBD1 (6 bases). CDR1 is MNHEY and CDR2 is SVGEGT in the germline V gene. The ends were cut back, 6 bases at V and 2 bases at J, with 17 bases in the middle. There are 16 residues in the CDR3. CDR3 nucleotide sequence: TGTGCCAGCAGATCCAGACAGGCCCTCCCTGGAAACACCATATATTTT. This encodes CASRSRQALPGNTIYF.

This clonotype occurred many times. Here the CDR3 reads CASSPLGRYYNEQFF. The DNA for the CDR3 is TGTGCCAGCAGCCCACTTGGGAGATACTACAATGAGCAGTTCTTC. The chain combines TRBV28 with TRBJ2-1; possibly TRBD2 for D (5 bases). The CDR3 runs to 15 residues. In germline, CDR1 is MDHEN, CDR2 SYDVKM. Trimming left V 6 bases short and J 3 bases short, with 15 bases between.

There are many counts of this clonotype. The rearrangement uses TRBV3-1 and TRBJ2-1; possible D gene TRBD1, 5 bases. The V gene lost 1 base and the J gene lost 13 bases, with 20 bases spanning the gap. Germline values: CDR1 LGHDT, CDR2 YNNKEL (reference sequence). The CDR3 runs 15 residues. The CDR3 nucleotides are TGTGCCAGCAGCCAAGGAAGGGGCGGTGGGGTACCCCAGTTCTTC. Amino acid sequence: CASSQGRGGGVPQFF.

This clonotype was found a few times. The genes are TRBV7-9 and TRBJ2-2; 7 bases agree with TRBD1. The germline CDR1 and CDR2 sequences are SEHNR and FQNEAQ (reference sequence). Trimming removed 4 bases from V and 6 bases from J; junction bases left unmatched: 8. The CDR3 covers 15 residues. The CDR3: CASSSNRGESGELFF. The CDR3 region has the DNA TGTGCCAGCAGCTCGAACAGGGGAGAATCCGGGGAGCTGTTTTTT.

The table lists this clonotype with many counts. The V gene is TRBV28, the J gene TRBJ2-1, with a weak D call TRBD2 (5 bases). The germline V gene has CDR1 MDHEN and CDR2 SYDVKM. This CDR3 is 17 amino acids long. The V and J ends lost 6 bases and 1 base respectively, with 19 bases between them. CDR3 DNA sequence: TGTGCCAGCAGCCTAGAGCGGTGGCGAAGATCCTACAATGAGCAGTTCTTC. Its protein product is CASSLERWRRSYNEQFF.

This clonotype was counted at least ten times. This chain uses TRBV7-6 with TRBJ2-7; the match to TRBD2 covers 12 bases. J lost 0 bases, V lost 5 bases, and 2 bases had no gene match. The CDR3 has 15 amino acids. CDR1 and CDR2 from the germline V gene are SGHVS and FNYEAQ. The CDR3 DNA is TGTGCCAGCAGCGCGACTAGCGGGAGCTCCTACGAGCAGTACTTC. Amino acid sequence: CASSATSGSSYEQYF. The variable domain in full, with the rest retrieved from reference TRBV7-6 and TRBJ2-7, is GAGVSQSPRYKVTKRGQDVALRCDPISGHVSLYWYRQALGQGPEFLTYFNYEAQQDKSGLPNDRFSAERPEGSISTLTIQRTEQRDSAMYRCASSATSGSSYEQYFGPGTRLTVT.

This clonotype was detected many times. This rearrangement joins TRBV3-1 to TRBJ2-2; a possible D gene is TRBD2 (6 bases). Per the germline V gene, CDR1 is LGHDT and CDR2 is YNNKEL (reference sequence). The CDR3 extends over 16 amino acids. Trimming shortened V by 8 bases and J by 3 bases, and 19 bases separated the two germline ends. The CDR3 bases are TGTGCCAGCCTTCCCGGGGGTAGCGGCTACACCGGGGAGCTGTTTTTT. This translates into CASLPGGSGYTGELFF.

This clonotype has ten or more counts. V gene TRBV6-5 combines with J gene TRBJ2-7; possibly TRBD2 for D (6 bases). V was shortened by 2 bases and J by 0 bases, with 11 bases between the two germline ends. The germline gives CDR1 MNHEY, CDR2 SVGAGI. This CDR3 spans 15 amino acids. The CDR3 coding sequence is TGTGCCAGCAGTTACGGTGCGGGAAGCTCCTACGAGCAGTACTTC. Translating gives CASSYGAGSSYEQYF.

This clonotype was observed at least ten times. The chain links TRBV20-1 to TRBJ2-3; TRBD2 is a possible D gene (7 bases). The CDR3 is 14 amino acids. CDR1 and CDR2 (germline): DFQATT, SNEGSKA (reference sequence). Trimming removed 3 bases at V and 5 bases at J, with 15 bases between. The chain's CDR3 is CSASLGGGGDTQYF. Here the CDR3 DNA reads TGCAGTGCTAGCCTGGGAGGGGGAGGAGATACGCAGTATTTT.

In its sample, this clonotype was seen many times. The rearrangement links TRBV4-1 to TRBJ2-7; no firm D call. V lost 1 base, J lost 2 bases, and 9 bases lay in between. The CDR3 contains 14 residues. Germline CDR1 is MGHRA and CDR2 is YSYEKL. CDR3 DNA sequence: TGCGCCAGCAGCCAAGTTTCCGAAACCTACGAGCAGTACTTC. Translated: CASSQVSETYEQYF.

This clonotype was counted many times. This chain joins TRBV13 and TRBJ2-7; 10 bases are a match to TRBD2. CDR1 and CDR2 from the germline V gene are PRHDT and FYEKMQ (reference sequence). This CDR3 contains 15 residues. After removal of 0 bases from V and 3 bases from J, the junction contained 2 bases not matched to a gene. CDR3 amino acids: CASSLGGLADYEQYF. CDR3 sequence (DNA): TGTGCCAGCAGCTTAGGCGGACTAGCGGACTACGAGCAGTACTTC.

This clonotype was seen a handful of times. This chain uses TRBV27 with TRBJ2-7; TRBD2 matches at 7 bases. J gave up 7 bases and V 4 bases, and 13 bases lay outside the gene matches. The V gene's germline CDR1 is MNHEY and CDR2 SMNVEV (reference sequence). CDR3 size: 15 residues. CDR3 residues: CASSWSGGRAGEQYF. The CDR3 nucleotides read TGTGCCAGCAGTTGGTCTGGGGGGAGGGCCGGGGAGCAGTACTTC.

The rearrangement links TRBV7-3 to TRBJ2-5, with 8 bases aligning to TRBD2. With 5 bases clipped from V and 2 bases from J, the junction kept 13 bases outside the gene matches. The germline gives CDR1 SGHTA, CDR2 FQGTGA. The CDR3 is made up of 17 amino acids. As DNA, the CDR3 is TGTGCCAGCAGCCCGGCAGCCGGGAGGGCCCCACAAGAGACCCAGTACTTC. Its translation: CASSPAAGRAPQETQYF.

This chain links TRBV29-1 with TRBJ1-2; D uncertain. The CDR3 has 12 amino acids. Trimming stripped 1 base from V and 8 bases from J, with 11 bases between. Germline CDR1 is SQVTM and CDR2 is ANQGSEA. The DNA for the CDR3 is TGCAGCGTTGAAGGCCTGCGTGAAGGCTACACCTTC. Its translation: CSVEGLREGYTF.

Ten or more counts support this clonotype. The chain couples TRBV5-1 to TRBJ2-1, with TRBD2 matching 11 bases. CDR3 size: 14 residues. Per the germline V gene, CDR1 is SGHRS and CDR2 is YFSETQ. J lost 1 base, V lost 7 bases, and 1 base had no gene match. In nucleotides, the CDR3 is TGCGCCAGCGGGACTAGCGGATCCTACAATGAGCAGTTCTTC. Encoded protein: CASGTSGSYNEQFF.

This clonotype was observed a handful of times. The CDR3 loop is CASSDTDRANGYTF. The CDR3 coding sequence is TGTGCCAGCAGTGACACAGACAGGGCCAATGGCTACACCTTC. The V and J genes are TRBV6-4 and TRBJ1-2; 7 bases fit TRBD1. The CDR3 covers 14 residues. V lost 2 bases to trimming and J lost 6 bases; unmatched junction nucleotides: 6. CDR1 and CDR2 (germline): MRHNA, SNTAGT.

This clonotype has at least ten counts. CDR3 sequence: CATSKGVDTQYF. For the CDR3, the DNA is TGTGCCACCAGCAAAGGAGTTGATACGCAGTATTTT. The chain uses TRBV15 and TRBJ2-3; unclear D gene. Looked up from germline, CDR1 is LNHNV and CDR2 is YYDKDF (reference sequence). Deletions cut 4 bases from V and 6 bases from J, with 8 bases between. This CDR3 spans 12 amino acids. Based on the CDR3 plus reference TRBV15 and TRBJ2-3, the full variable domain is DAMVIQNPRYQVTQFGKPVTLSCSQTLNHNVMYWYQQKSSQAPKLLFHYYDKDFNNEADTPDNFQSRRPNTSFCFLDIRSPGLGDTAMYLCATSKGVDTQYFGPGTRLTVL.

In the case of this clonotype: Compared with germline, one end of the junction differs, possibly owing to a read error. The chain recombines TRBV27 with TRBJ2-2, with 11 bases aligning to TRBD2. The CDR3 is 16 amino acids. The germline CDR1 and CDR2 sequences are MNHEY and SMNVEV (reference sequence). DNA of the CDR3: TGTGCCAGCAGCGGACGACTAGCGGGGAACACCGTGGAGCTGTTTTTT. Encoded protein: CASSGRLAGNTVELFF.

This clonotype occurred many times. This chain uses TRBV27 with TRBJ2-1; D remains ambiguous. CDR1 MNHEY and CDR2 SMNVEV come from the germline V gene (reference sequence). The V end was cut by 1 base, the J end by 8 bases, with 3 bases between. CDR3 size: 11 residues. CDR3 amino acids: CASSLLDEQFF. DNA of the CDR3: TGTGCCAGCAGTTTATTAGATGAGCAGTTCTTC.